This TCR beta chain was profiled in a study of cytomegalovirus exposure and HLA in healthy donors. Here immunoSEQ multiplex PCR was the method, and the copy in TCRdb shows in-frame clones only, minus some. The table lists 200,000 to 250,000 clones, roughly 83% of them singletons. V shed 4 bases and J 6 bases; nucleotides not matched to a gene: 0. This CDR3 region has 13 residues. From germline, CDR1 is SNHLY and CDR2 FYNNEI. Sequenced sample: PBMCs. The chain joins TRBV2 to TRBJ1-5, with 10 bases matching TRBD1. The source of this sequence is a woman between 18 and 29 years old in good health and CMV-seronegative. The CDR3: CASSGTGGQPQHF. The CDR3 bases are TGTGCCAGCAGTGGGACAGGGGGTCAGCCCCAGCATTTT.